The clone carrying this T cell receptor (beta chain) was found a few times. Antigen specificity is unknown. The data were taken from a study of T cells in Graves' hyperthyroidism and ophthalmopathy. Study outcomes and limitations: Ophthalmopathy, which appeared later, was predicted by the model a median around 6.9 months before onset.

Each 10 ml fresh peripheral blood draw supplied the PBMCs. RNA transcripts yielded amplified TCR beta CDR3 regions. HTBI primers were used for first-round RT-PCR of the TCR CDR3. TCRdb fed the multiplex PCR reads into MiXCR, producing one record per CDR3 protein. The sample carries around 620,000 distinct CDR3 sequences, approximately 15% recorded once. Deletions cut 0 bases from V and 1 base from J, with 12 bases between. Per the germline V gene, CDR1 is SGDLS and CDR2 is YYNGEE. The CDR3 sequence is 16 residues long. This chain joins TRBV9 and TRBJ2-3; D perhaps matches TRBD2 (5 bases). This TCR derives from a woman under 30 with Graves' ophthalmopathy. The source material was blood. Here the CDR3 reads CASSVAPGYGTDTQYF. The CDR3 nucleotides are TGTGCCAGCAGCGTAGCTCCGGGGTACGGCACAGATACGCAGTATTTT. Looking up the rest from reference TRBV9 and TRBJ2-3 gives the full variable domain: DSGVTQTPKHLITATGQRVTLRCSPRSGDLSVYWYQQSLDQGLQFLIQYYNGEERAKGNILERFSAQQFPDLHSELNLSSLELGDSALYFCASSVAPGYGTDTQYFGPGTRLTVL.